These T cell receptor beta chains were read from a single sample in a study of human T cells and chemical hapten exposure. TCRdb re-called the RACE reads with MiXCR, one entry per CDR3 protein. The table lists around 300,000 distinct CDR3 sequences, around 5% of them singletons. The sequences come from whole blood, collected in connection with sensitization to the hapten diphenylcyclopropenone (DPC). The receptor source for this set is a woman aged 18-35 years with alopecia areata. Some clones in this sample may be carry-over from other donors' samples. CDR3s include the opening cysteine and the closing phenylalanine or tryptophan. Each record gives: V gene, D gene, J gene, clone size, CDR3 protein, CDR3 DNA. The D gene is left open where the match is weak. The listing skips clone size in some rows; elsewhere it reads once, few, many or a size class.

V: TRBV4-3; D: NA; J: TRBJ1-6; size: many; CDR3: CASSQDGRGSPLHF; DNA: TGCGCCAGCAGCCAAGACGGTAGGGGATCACCCCTCCACTTT
V: TRBV6-1; D: TRBD1; J: TRBJ2-3; size: few; CDR3: CASIWTGASTDTQYF; DNA: TGTGCCAGCATTTGGACAGGGGCTAGCACAGATACGCAGTATTTT
V: TRBV4-3; D: TRBD2; J: TRBJ2-3; size: NA; CDR3: CASSPNGGAADTQYF; DNA: TGCGCCAGCAGCCCTAACGGGGGGGCCGCAGATACGCAGTATTTT
V: TRBV4-1; D: NA; J: TRBJ1-2; size: few; CDR3: CASSPPRDQVNGYTF; DNA: TGCGCCAGCAGCCCACCCAGGGATCAGGTGAATGGCTACACCTTC
V: TRBV7-2; D: NA; J: TRBJ1-1; size: many; CDR3: CASSQRSGNTEAFF; DNA: TGTGCCAGCAGCCAACGTTCAGGGAACACTGAAGCTTTCTTT
V: TRBV7-2; D: NA; J: TRBJ2-3; size: many; CDR3: CASSLLYTQYF; DNA: TGTGCCAGCAGCTTACTCTATACGCAGTATTTT
V: TRBV6-5; D: NA; J: TRBJ2-1; size: NA; CDR3: CASSYSQWRRSYNEQFF; DNA: TGTGCCAGCAGTTACTCTCAGTGGCGGAGATCCTACAATGAGCAGTTCTTC
V: TRBV11-3; D: NA; J: TRBJ2-2; size: NA; CDR3: CASRGHMRELFF; DNA: TGTGCCAGCAGAGGACATATGCGGGAGCTGTTTTTT
V: TRBV7-2; D: NA; J: TRBJ2-6; size: few; CDR3: CASTAGVGSGANVLTF; DNA: TGTGCCAGTACTGCAGGGGTGGGATCTGGGGCCAACGTCCTGACTTTC
V: TRBV7-3; D: NA; J: TRBJ2-6; size: many; CDR3: CASSLREAAFSGANVLTF; DNA: TGTGCCAGCAGCTTAAGAGAGGCGGCCTTCTCTGGGGCCAACGTCCTGACTTTC
V: TRBV9; D: NA; J: TRBJ1-6; size: NA; CDR3: CASSVGFNSPLHF; DNA: TGTGCCAGCAGCGTAGGATTCAATTCACCCCTCCACTTT
V: TRBV27; D: NA; J: TRBJ1-1; size: many; CDR3: CASSPVGGSEAFF; DNA: TGTGCCAGCAGTCCCGTCGGGGGTTCTGAAGCTTTCTTT
V: TRBV12-3/TRBV12-4; D: NA; J: TRBJ2-3; size: NA; CDR3: CASRSAFGGRTTDTQYF; DNA: TGTGCCAGCAGAAGCGCCTTTGGGGGCCGGACCACAGATACGCAGTATTTT
V: TRBV9; D: NA; J: TRBJ2-7; size: many; CDR3: CASSVAPSSYEQYF; DNA: TGTGCCAGCAGCGTAGCTCCCAGCTCCTACGAGCAGTACTTC
V: TRBV12-5; D: NA; J: TRBJ1-1; size: NA; CDR3: CASGLAREGGTEAFF; DNA: TGTGCTAGTGGTTTGGCCAGGGAGGGAGGCACTGAAGCTTTCTTT
V: TRBV12-3/TRBV12-4; D: NA; J: TRBJ1-4; size: NA; CDR3: CASSPATAYEKLFF; DNA: TGTGCCAGCAGTCCGGCGACGGCTTATGAAAAACTGTTTTTT
V: TRBV20-1; D: NA; J: TRBJ1-5; size: few; CDR3: CSAREGQANNQPQHF; DNA: TGCAGTGCTAGAGAAGGGCAGGCGAACAATCAGCCCCAGCATTTT
V: TRBV15; D: NA; J: TRBJ1-4; size: few; CDR3: CATSRAVATNEKLFF; DNA: TGTGCCACCAGCAGAGCTGTCGCAACTAATGAAAAACTGTTTTTT
V: TRBV11-2; D: NA; J: TRBJ1-2; size: many; CDR3: CASSPLGVGYGYTF; DNA: TGTGCCAGCAGCCCACTAGGTGTGGGGTATGGCTACACCTTC
V: TRBV7-2; D: TRBD1; J: TRBJ1-2; size: many; CDR3: CASRRTGGASPHTF; DNA: TGTGCCAGCAGGAGGACAGGGGGCGCGTCACCCCACACCTTC
V: TRBV29-1; D: NA; J: TRBJ1-5; size: many; CDR3: CSVALGDRRSSPQHF; DNA: TGCAGCGTTGCTTTAGGGGACCGCAGGAGCTCCCCCCAGCATTTT
V: TRBV6-2/TRBV6-3; D: NA; J: TRBJ1-5; size: many; CDR3: CASSFGPRGANQPQHF; DNA: TGTGCCAGCAGTTTCGGACCCAGGGGAGCCAATCAGCCCCAGCATTTT
V: TRBV6-5; D: NA; J: TRBJ2-5; size: few; CDR3: CASSYTGNMGGETQYF; DNA: TGTGCCAGCAGTTACACAGGGAACATGGGAGGGGAGACCCAGTACTTC